This T cell receptor beta chain was sequenced during a study of beta chain features in type 1 diabetes (dated by TCRdb to the late 2010s). In terms of the full investigation: Patients and healthy donors did not differ in mean age, gender distribution, total cell number or subset yield. A total of some 110 million sorted cells were examined across all samples, and a strong correlation was observed between cell number per subset and RNA yield. In the study, TCRB repertoires of sorted circulating CD4+ T cell subsets from recently diagnosed type 1 diabetes patients were compared with those of matched healthy donors. Whereas all 28 donors provided naive and central memory subsets, regulatory and stem cell-like memory subsets were isolated from just 8 patients and roughly eight healthy donors.

Each donor gave one peripheral blood draw, roughly 0.11 L on average, collected into heparinised tubes. Using a panel that included CD45RO, CCR7, CD25, CD127, CD95 and CD27, naive, central memory, regulatory and stem cell-like memory CD4+ T cells were sorted on a BD FACSAria II. Purity was above 95% for every sorted population. PBMCs were separated immediately by Lymphoprep density gradient centrifugation and were stained directly, without being cultured. So that batch effects would be minimized, each experiment stained and sorted samples in pairs, pairing one healthy donor with one patient. The entire amount of isolated RNA was reverse transcribed using the High Capacity cDNA Reverse Transcription Kit, so the sequenced TCRB transcripts were expressed ones. Naive, central memory and regulatory T cell samples underwent deep immunoSEQ sequencing, averaging about 3.57 million total reads per sample. Sorted cells were lysed in RLT buffer, and RNA was extracted using DNase-treated RNeasy Micro or Mini kits according to cell number. To prevent cross-contamination, every cell subset was processed on its own, while patient and healthy donor samples were processed together. Using the immunoSEQ multiplex PCR, TCRB sequences were amplified from cDNA into 87-bp fragments spanning the CDR3 region. Sequencing of the amplicons was performed on the Illumina HiSeq platform. Turning to the authors' computational methods: Synthetic template baselines were used to correct PCR bias computationally, reads within Hamming distance 2 were collapsed, and singletons that could not be merged were discarded. Reads were aligned against IMGT so that V, D and J genes, CDR3 length and insertions or deletions at six rearrangement sites could be assigned. Clonotype counts were normalized to sorted cell number within each subset before computing true diversity and Gini coefficients with the tcR R package. Repertoire sharing was quantified using the overlap coefficient calculated on TCRB nucleotide sequences. As a proxy for the pre-selection repertoire, out-of-frame TCRB sequences from naive cells were analyzed. The clones in this table, taken by TCRdb from immuneACCESS, are in-frame only. Not every clone is retained; where verified, under half of the shortfall comes from an unresolved V gene, and the cause of the rest is unknown. Clone size and the V and J calls come from that table; the DNA yielded D and trimming. The sample table holds about 700,000 clones, of which around an eighth were seen once. The top ten clones comprise less than 0.025% of the sample.

Trimming accounts for 5 bases at V and 0 bases at J, while the number of junction bases matched to no gene is 7. Reading the germline V gene gives CDR1 SNHLY and CDR2 FYNNEI. The CDR3, cysteine through phenylalanine, is 17 amino acids long. Kept here is only the CDR3 DNA, which spans 51 bases and is read in frame from base 1. Paper-wide results and their limitations: Sequencing cDNA rather than genomic DNA could over-represent highly expressing activated cells, although activation and CD3 levels did not differ between groups. PCR may preferentially amplify shorter templates, but because patient and control samples were amplified and corrected together, any resulting skew would affect both groups equally. In all four CD4+ subsets, TCRB CDR3 length was moderately but significantly shorter in type 1 diabetes patients. Because the HLA sub-analyses included only small numbers of individuals, any influence of HLA type on TCRB rearrangement was left unresolved. At VDJ recombination sites, type 1 diabetes patients had fewer insertions and more deleted nucleotides, which implies abnormalities in thymic rearrangement. Naive, central memory and regulatory TCRB repertoires appeared to be more similar among patients than among healthy donors.

This clone was seen more than once but under ten times. Its recognized antigen is unknown. Base qualities are not recorded, but no much larger clone differs from it by a single base. The rearranged segments are TRBV2 and TRBJ2-1, with 10 central nucleotides matching TRBD2. The sample consisted of naive CD4+ T cells from blood. The label giving this sample's cell subset or site can be read as: true naive CD4+ T cells. The TCR sequence derives from a man aged 18 to 29 with type 1 diabetes. For the CDR3, the sequence is CASSTRAGGSSYNEQFF. The base sequence is TGTGCCAGCAGTACTCGAGCGGGGGGGAGCTCCTACAATGAGCAGTTCTTC.